Presented here are 7 T cell receptor beta chains from one specimen sequenced in a study of cytomegalovirus exposure and HLA in healthy donors (dated by TCRdb to 2016 to 2017). The library was obtained by the immunoSEQ multiplex PCR assay. For the multiplex PCR, a mixture combining 60 forward primers for TCR Vbeta segments and 13 reverse primers for TCR Jbeta segments was used. The table was pulled from immuneACCESS by TCRdb, which kept in-frame rearrangements only. Such tables lose some clones; where checked, under half of the loss comes from unresolved V genes, and the rest has no known cause. The sample table lists about 81,000 clones, around 80% of them with a count of one. The ten largest clones take up 2.5% to 3% of the sample. Specimen: PBMCs. Source of these receptors: a man aged 50 to 60 in good health and CMV-seropositive.

V is TRBV11-3 and J is TRBJ2-1; 7 bases fit TRBD1. The CDR3 has 16 residues. With 5 bases clipped from V and 4 bases from J, the junction kept 11 bases outside the gene matches. The germline gives CDR1 SGHNT, CDR2 YENEEA. Written as DNA, the CDR3 is TGTGCCAGCAGCCGGTCCTACAGGGGCCAATACAATGAGCAGTTCTTC. As protein: CASSRSYRGQYNEQFF.

V usage is TRBV4-2 and J usage is TRBJ2-3, with 11 nucleotides matching TRBD1. CDR3 length: 16 amino acids. Germline CDR1 and CDR2: LGHNA and YNFKEQ. The J segment lost 0 bases and the V segment lost 9 bases, leaving 8 bases of the junction unmatched. Written as DNA, the CDR3 is TGTGCCAGTCGGCCGGGACAGGGGGAAAGCACAGATACGCAGTATTTT. Protein product: CASRPGQGESTDTQYF.

This rearrangement joins TRBV7-6 to TRBJ2-2; D gene ambiguous. This CDR3 spans 14 amino acids. Germline V lookup: CDR1 SGHVS, CDR2 FNYEAQ. V shed 2 bases and J shed 5 bases, with 9 bases lying between them. CDR3 amino acids: CASSLSGVTGELFF. CDR3 DNA sequence: TGTGCCAGCAGCTTATCCGGTGTTACCGGGGAGCTGTTTTTT.

V and J are TRBV7-3 and TRBJ2-2; possible D gene TRBD2, 6 bases. The CDR3 covers 16 residues. Germline V lookup: CDR1 SGHTA, CDR2 FQGTGA. Deletions cut 3 bases from V and 7 bases from J, with 18 bases between. The CDR3 nucleotides are TGTGCCAGCAGCTTCCTCGGACCTGAAGCGGGCGGGGAGCTGTTTTTT. It is translated as CASSFLGPEAGGELFF.

This clone was picked up a small number of times. CDR3 amino acids: CASSLRPGLEGQETQYF. The CDR3 nucleotides are TGTGCCAGCAGCTTAAGGCCGGGACTAGAGGGGCAAGAGACCCAGTACTTC. The V call is TRBV7-3, the J call TRBJ2-5; 8 bases are shared with TRBD2. J gave up 2 bases and V 1 base, and 9 bases lay outside the gene matches. Germline V CDR1 and CDR2: SGHTA, FQGTGA. The CDR3 loop spans 17 amino acids.

The chain is built from TRBV7-8 and TRBJ2-1; 10 bases align to TRBD2. CDR1 is SGHVS, CDR2 FQNEAQ, per germline. The CDR3 is made up of 20 amino acids. The J segment lost 0 bases and the V segment lost 0 bases, leaving 11 bases of the junction unmatched. Here the CDR3 reads CASSLAISGRATSSYNEQFF. In nucleotides, the CDR3 is TGTGCCAGCAGCTTAGCCATAAGCGGGAGGGCCACAAGCTCCTACAATGAGCAGTTCTTC.

The genes are TRBV27 and TRBJ1-2; no firm D call. The CDR3 consists of 13 residues. Germline assignment: CDR1 MNHEY and CDR2 SMNVEV (reference sequence). Between the trimmed V and J ends, which lost 8 bases and 4 bases, there was a span of 14 bases. CDR3 sequence (DNA): TGTGCCAGCCGGGGTTTGGGAGGCTATGGCTACACCTTC. This encodes CASRGLGGYGYTF.